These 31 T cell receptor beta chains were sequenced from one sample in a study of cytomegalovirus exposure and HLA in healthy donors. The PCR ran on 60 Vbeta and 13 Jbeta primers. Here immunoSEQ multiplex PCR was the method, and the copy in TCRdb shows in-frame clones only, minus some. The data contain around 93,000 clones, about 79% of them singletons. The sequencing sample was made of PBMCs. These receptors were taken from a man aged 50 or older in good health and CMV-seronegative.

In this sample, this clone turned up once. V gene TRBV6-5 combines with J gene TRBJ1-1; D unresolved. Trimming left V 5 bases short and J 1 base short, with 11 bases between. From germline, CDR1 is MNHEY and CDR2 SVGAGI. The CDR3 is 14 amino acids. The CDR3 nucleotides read TGTGCCAGCAGTCCCCAGAGGCCGAACACTGAAGCTTTCTTT. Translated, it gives CASSPQRPNTEAFF.

In DNA form, the CDR3 reads TGTGCCAGCAGCCCCTCCCCCGGACTAGCGGGACCCTACGAGCAGTACTTC. Translating gives CASSPSPGLAGPYEQYF. The J gene is TRBJ2-7, the V gene TRBV13; 12 nucleotides align to TRBD2. CDR3 length: 17 amino acids. The germline V gene has CDR1 PRHDT and CDR2 FYEKMQ (reference sequence). V lost 5 bases and J lost 2; bases outside the gene matches: 10.

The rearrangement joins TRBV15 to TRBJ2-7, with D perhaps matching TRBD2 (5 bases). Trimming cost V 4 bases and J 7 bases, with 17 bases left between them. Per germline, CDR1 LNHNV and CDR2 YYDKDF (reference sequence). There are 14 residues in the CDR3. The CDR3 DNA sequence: TGTGCCACCAGCATCCTCCATGGGGAGTATGAGCAGTACTTC. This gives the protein CATSILHGEYEQYF.

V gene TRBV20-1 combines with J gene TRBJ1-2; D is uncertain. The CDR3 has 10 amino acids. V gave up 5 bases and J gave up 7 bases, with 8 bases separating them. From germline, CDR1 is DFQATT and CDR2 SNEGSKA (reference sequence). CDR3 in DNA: TGCAGTGCTCAGACATTTGGCTACACCTTC. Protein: CSAQTFGYTF.

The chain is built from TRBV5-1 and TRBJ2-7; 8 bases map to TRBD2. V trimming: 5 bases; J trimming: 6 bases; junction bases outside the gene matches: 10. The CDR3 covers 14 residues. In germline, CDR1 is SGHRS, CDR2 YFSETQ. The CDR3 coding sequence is TGCGCCAGCAGGATTAGCGGGACCAACACCGAGCAGTACTTC. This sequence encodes CASRISGTNTEQYF.

Here the CDR3 reads CASLLAGYNEQFF. Here the CDR3 DNA reads TGTGCTAGTCTTCTAGCGGGGTACAATGAGCAGTTCTTC. V and J are TRBV12-5 and TRBJ2-1, with 9 bases matching TRBD2. CDR3 length equals 13 residues. Unmatched junction bases numbered 3, after V lost 8 bases and J lost 4 bases. Germline V lookup: CDR1 LGHNT, CDR2 FRNRAP.

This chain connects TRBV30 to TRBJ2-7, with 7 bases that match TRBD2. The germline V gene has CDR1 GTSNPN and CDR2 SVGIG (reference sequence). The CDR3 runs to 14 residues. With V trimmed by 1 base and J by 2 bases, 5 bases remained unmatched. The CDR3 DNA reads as TGTGCCTGGAGTGATCGAGGGAGGGCCTACGAGCAGTACTTC. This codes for CAWSDRGRAYEQYF.

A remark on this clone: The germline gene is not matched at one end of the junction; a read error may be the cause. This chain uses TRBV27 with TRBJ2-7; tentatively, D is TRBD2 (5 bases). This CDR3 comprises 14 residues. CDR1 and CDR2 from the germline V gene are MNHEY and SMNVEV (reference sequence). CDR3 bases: TGTGCCAGCAGTCCAGCCGCGGGCTCCTACGGGCAGTACTTC. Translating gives CASSPAAGSYGQYF.

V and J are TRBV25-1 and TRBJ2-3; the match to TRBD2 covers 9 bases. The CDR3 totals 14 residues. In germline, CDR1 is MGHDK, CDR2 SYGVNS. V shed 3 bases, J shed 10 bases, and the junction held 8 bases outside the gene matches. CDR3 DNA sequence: TGTGCCAGCAGTGAGCCACTGGCGGGGGGGGCGCAGTATTTT. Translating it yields CASSEPLAGGAQYF.

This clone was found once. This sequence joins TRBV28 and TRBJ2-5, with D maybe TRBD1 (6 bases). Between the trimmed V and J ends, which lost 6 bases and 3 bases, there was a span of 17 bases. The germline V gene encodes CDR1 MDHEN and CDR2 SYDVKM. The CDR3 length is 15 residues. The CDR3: CASSPNRVQKETQYF. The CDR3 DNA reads TGTGCCAGCAGCCCCAACAGGGTACAAAAAGAGACCCAGTACTTC.

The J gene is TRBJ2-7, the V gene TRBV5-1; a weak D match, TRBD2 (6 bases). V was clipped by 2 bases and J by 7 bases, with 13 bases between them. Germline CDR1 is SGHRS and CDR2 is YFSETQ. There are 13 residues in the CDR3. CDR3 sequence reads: CASSFGPGEEQYF. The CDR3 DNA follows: TGCGCCAGCAGCTTCGGACCGGGGGAGGAGCAGTACTTC.

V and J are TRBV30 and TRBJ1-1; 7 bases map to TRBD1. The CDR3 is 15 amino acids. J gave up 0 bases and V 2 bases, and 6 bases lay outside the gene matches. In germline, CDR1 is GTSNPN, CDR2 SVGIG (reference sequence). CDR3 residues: CAWSTGTDMNTEAFF. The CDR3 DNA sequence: TGTGCCTGGAGTACGGGGACAGACATGAACACTGAAGCTTTCTTT.

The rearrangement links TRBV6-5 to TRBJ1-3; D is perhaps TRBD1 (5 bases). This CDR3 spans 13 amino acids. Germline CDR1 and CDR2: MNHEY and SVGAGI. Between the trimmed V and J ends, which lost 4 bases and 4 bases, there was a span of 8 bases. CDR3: CASSSDNGNTIYF. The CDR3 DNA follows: TGTGCCAGCAGTTCGGACAACGGAAACACCATATATTTT.

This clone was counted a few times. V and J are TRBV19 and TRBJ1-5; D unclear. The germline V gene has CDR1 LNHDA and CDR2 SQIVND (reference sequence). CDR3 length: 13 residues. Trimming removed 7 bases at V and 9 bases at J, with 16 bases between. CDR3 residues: CASNMDSPGPQHF. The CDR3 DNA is TGTGCCAGTAACATGGACTCTCCGGGGCCCCAGCATTTT.

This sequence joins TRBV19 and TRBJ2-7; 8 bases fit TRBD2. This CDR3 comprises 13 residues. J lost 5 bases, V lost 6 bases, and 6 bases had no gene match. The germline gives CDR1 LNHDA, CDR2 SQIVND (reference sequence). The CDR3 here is CASRTGTRDEQYF. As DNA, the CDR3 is TGTGCCAGTAGGACCGGGACTAGAGACGAGCAGTACTTC.

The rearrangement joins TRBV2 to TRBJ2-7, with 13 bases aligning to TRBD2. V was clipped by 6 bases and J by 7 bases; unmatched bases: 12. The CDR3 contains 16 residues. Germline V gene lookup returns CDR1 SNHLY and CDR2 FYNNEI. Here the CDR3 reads CASSGPLLAGGREQYF. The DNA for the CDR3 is TGTGCCAGCAGCGGCCCCCTACTAGCGGGAGGGCGTGAGCAGTACTTC.

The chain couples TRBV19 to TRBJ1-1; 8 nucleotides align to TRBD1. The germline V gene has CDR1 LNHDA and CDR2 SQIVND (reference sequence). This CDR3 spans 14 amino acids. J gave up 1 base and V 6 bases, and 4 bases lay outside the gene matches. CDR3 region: CASSRTGTNTEAFF. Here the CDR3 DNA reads TGTGCCAGTAGCCGGACAGGGACGAACACTGAAGCTTTCTTT.

The CDR3: CASSFRDSFYEQYF. The CDR3 region has the DNA TGCGCCAGCAGCTTCCGGGACAGTTTCTACGAGCAGTACTTC. The chain is built from TRBV5-1 and TRBJ2-7; 7 bases align to TRBD1. CDR1 is SGHRS, CDR2 YFSETQ, per germline. V gave up 2 bases and J gave up 3 bases; unmatched junction bases: 5. CDR3 length: 14 amino acids.

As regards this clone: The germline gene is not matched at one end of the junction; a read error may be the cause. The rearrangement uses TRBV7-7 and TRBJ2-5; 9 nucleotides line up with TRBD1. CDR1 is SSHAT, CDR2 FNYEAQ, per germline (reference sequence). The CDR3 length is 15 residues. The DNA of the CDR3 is TGTGCTAGCAGCCCCGGGACAGGGAACGGAGAGACCCAGTACTTC. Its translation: CASSPGTGNGETQYF.

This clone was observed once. In DNA, the CDR3 is TGTGCCAGCAGCGCCGACCAGGGGTTGAACACTGAAGCTTTCTTT. This sequence encodes CASSADQGLNTEAFF. The chain couples TRBV5-4 to TRBJ1-1, with D possibly TRBD1 on 6 matching bases. CDR3 length equals 15 residues. The germline CDR1 and CDR2 sequences are SGHNT and YYREEE (reference sequence). V dropped 4 bases and J dropped 0 bases, with 13 bases sitting between them.

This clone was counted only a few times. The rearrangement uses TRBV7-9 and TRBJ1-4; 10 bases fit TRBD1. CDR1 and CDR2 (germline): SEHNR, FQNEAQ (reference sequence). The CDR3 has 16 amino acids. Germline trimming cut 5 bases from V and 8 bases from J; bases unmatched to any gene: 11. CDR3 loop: CASSLYTGTGVEKLFF. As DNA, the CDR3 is TGTGCCAGCAGCCTATATACCGGGACAGGGGTGGAAAAACTGTTTTTT.

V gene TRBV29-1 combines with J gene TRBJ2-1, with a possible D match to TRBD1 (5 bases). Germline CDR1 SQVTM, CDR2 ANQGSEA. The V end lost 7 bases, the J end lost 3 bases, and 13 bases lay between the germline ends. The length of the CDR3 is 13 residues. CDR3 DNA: TGCAGCGAGGGGTCAGGGCTCTACAATGAGCAGTTCTTC. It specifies CSEGSGLYNEQFF.

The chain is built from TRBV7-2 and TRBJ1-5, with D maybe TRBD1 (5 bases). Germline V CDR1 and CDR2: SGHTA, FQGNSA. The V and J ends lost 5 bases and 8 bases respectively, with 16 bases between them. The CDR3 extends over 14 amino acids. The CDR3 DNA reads TGTGCCAGCAGCCCGATCCCCAGGGATGAGCCCCAGCATTTT. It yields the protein CASSPIPRDEPQHF.

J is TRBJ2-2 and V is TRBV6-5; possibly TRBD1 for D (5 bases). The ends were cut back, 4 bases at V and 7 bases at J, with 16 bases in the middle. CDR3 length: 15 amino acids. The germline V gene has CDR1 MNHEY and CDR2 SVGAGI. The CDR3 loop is CASSFSTRANGELFF. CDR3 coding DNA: TGTGCCAGCAGTTTCTCCACCAGGGCCAACGGGGAGCTGTTTTTT.

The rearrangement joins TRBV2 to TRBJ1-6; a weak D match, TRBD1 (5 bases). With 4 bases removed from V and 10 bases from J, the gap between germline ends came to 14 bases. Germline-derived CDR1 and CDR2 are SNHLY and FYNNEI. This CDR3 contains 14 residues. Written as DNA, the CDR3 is TGTGCCAGCAGTGCGGACATGGGCAGCTCACCCCTCCACTTT. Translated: CASSADMGSSPLHF. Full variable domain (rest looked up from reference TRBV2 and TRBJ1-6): EPEVTQTPSHQVTQMGQEVILRCVPISNHLYFYWYRQILGQKVEFLVSFYNNEISEKSEIFDDQFSVERPDGSNFTLKIRSTKLEDSAMYFCASSADMGSSPLHFGNGTRLTVT.

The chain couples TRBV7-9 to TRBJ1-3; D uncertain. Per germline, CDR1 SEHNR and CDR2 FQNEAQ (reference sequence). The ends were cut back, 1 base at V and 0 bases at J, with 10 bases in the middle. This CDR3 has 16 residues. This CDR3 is CASSLDGWASGNTIYF. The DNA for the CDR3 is TGTGCCAGCAGCTTAGATGGATGGGCCTCTGGAAACACCATATATTTT.

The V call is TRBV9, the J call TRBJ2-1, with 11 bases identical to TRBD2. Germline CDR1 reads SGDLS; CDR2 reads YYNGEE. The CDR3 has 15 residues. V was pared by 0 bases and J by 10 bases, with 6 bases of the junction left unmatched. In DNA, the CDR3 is TGTGCCAGCAGCGTAGGAATAGCGGGAGGGCGAGAGCAGTTCTTC. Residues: CASSVGIAGGREQFF.

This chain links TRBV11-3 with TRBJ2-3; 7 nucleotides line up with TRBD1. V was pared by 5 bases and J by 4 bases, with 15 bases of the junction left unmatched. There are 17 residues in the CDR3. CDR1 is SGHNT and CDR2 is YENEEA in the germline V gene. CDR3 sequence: CASSARSTGDLADTQYF. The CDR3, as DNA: TGTGCCAGCAGCGCACGAAGCACAGGGGACCTAGCAGATACGCAGTATTTT.

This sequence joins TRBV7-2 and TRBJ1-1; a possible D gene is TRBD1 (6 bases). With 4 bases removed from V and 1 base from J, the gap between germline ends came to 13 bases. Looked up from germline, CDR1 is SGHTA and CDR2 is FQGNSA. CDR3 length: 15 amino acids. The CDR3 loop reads CASSSLGHQNTEAFF. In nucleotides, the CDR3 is TGTGCCAGCAGCTCATTGGGACATCAGAACACTGAAGCTTTCTTT.

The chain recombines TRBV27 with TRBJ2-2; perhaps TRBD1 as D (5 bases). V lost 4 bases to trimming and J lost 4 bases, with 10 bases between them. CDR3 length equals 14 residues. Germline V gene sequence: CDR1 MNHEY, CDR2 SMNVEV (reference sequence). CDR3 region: CASSSLTGTGELFF. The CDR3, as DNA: TGTGCCAGCAGTTCCCTCACAGGCACCGGGGAGCTGTTTTTT.

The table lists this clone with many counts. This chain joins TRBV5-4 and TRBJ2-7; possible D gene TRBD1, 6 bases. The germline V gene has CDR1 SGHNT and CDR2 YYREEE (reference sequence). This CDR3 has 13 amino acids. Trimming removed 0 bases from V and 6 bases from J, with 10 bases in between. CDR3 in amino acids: CASSLDRAGEQYF. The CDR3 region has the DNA TGTGCCAGCAGCTTGGACAGGGCGGGCGAGCAGTACTTC. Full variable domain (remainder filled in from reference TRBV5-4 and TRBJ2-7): ETGVTQSPTHLIKTRGQQVTLRCSSQSGHNTVSWYQQALGQGPQFIFQYYREEENGRGNFPPRFSGLQFPNYSSELNVNALELDDSALYLCASSLDRAGEQYFGPGTRLTVT.